The T cell receptor beta chain under discussion was sequenced for a study of response to subunit inactivated influenza vaccine. The CDR3 is made up of 14 amino acids. Per the germline V gene, CDR1 is SGHRS and CDR2 is YFSETQ. The V segment lost 1 base and the J segment 7 bases; nucleotides outside the gene matches: 5. TCRdb passed the RT-PCR reads through MiXCR, listing each CDR3 protein once. The profile shows about half a million distinct CDR3 sequences, 6% to 9% of them singletons. The chain employs TRBV5-1 and TRBJ2-3; 8 nucleotides align to TRBD1. This material consisted of PBMCs from blood, taken roughly 24 months after vaccination. The TCR comes from a man between 50 and 69 years old who received an inactivated influenza vaccine. The CDR3 DNA reads as TGCGCCAGCAGCTTGACAGGGGGTTCACATACGCAGTATTTT. This sequence encodes CASSLTGGSHTQYF.